This entry is about one T cell receptor (beta chain). Its antigen is unidentified. The sample is drawn from a study of blood T cells in healthy people across ages. Germline CDR1 and CDR2: DFQATT and SNEGSKA (reference sequence). V was pared by 3 bases and J by 3 bases, with 11 bases between. The CDR3 has 13 residues. A second PCR of roughly 7 to 11 cycles used a sample-barcoded 5' primer and a J-beta primer mix. Unique molecular identifiers of 12 random nucleotides labeled each cDNA. TCRdb recomputed calls from the 5' RACE reads with MiXCR, one row per CDR3 protein. The repertoire consists of about 1.1 million distinct CDR3 sequences, with around two fifths occurring once and the leading ten covering around 13%. General study results and limits: Comparison with aged donors showed that long-lived donors had more naive CD4+ cells and higher diversity.

The clonotype originates from a man between 18 and 29 years old in good health. The V and J genes are TRBV20-1 and TRBJ1-1, with D tentatively TRBD1 (6 bases). Sequencing was carried out using blood. The CDR3 DNA sequence: TGCAGTGCTAGTTTGGGGGCTGACACTGAAGCTTTCTTT. Protein product: CSASLGADTEAFF.